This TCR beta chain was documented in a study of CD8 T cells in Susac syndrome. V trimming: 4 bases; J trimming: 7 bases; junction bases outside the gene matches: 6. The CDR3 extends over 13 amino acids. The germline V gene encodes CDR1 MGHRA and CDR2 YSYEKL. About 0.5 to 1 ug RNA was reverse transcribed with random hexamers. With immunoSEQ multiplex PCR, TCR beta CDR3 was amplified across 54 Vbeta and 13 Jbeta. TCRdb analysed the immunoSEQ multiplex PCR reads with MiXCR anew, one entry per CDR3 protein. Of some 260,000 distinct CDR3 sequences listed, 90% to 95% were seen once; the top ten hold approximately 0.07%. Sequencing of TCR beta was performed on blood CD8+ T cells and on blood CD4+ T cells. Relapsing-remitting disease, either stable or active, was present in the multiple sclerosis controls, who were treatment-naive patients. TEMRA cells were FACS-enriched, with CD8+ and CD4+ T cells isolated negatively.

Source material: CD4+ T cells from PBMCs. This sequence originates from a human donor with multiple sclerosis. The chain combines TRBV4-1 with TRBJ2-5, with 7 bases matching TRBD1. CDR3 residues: CASSPPDRSTQYF. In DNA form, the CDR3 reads TGCGCCAGCAGCCCCCCGGACAGGTCGACCCAGTACTTC.